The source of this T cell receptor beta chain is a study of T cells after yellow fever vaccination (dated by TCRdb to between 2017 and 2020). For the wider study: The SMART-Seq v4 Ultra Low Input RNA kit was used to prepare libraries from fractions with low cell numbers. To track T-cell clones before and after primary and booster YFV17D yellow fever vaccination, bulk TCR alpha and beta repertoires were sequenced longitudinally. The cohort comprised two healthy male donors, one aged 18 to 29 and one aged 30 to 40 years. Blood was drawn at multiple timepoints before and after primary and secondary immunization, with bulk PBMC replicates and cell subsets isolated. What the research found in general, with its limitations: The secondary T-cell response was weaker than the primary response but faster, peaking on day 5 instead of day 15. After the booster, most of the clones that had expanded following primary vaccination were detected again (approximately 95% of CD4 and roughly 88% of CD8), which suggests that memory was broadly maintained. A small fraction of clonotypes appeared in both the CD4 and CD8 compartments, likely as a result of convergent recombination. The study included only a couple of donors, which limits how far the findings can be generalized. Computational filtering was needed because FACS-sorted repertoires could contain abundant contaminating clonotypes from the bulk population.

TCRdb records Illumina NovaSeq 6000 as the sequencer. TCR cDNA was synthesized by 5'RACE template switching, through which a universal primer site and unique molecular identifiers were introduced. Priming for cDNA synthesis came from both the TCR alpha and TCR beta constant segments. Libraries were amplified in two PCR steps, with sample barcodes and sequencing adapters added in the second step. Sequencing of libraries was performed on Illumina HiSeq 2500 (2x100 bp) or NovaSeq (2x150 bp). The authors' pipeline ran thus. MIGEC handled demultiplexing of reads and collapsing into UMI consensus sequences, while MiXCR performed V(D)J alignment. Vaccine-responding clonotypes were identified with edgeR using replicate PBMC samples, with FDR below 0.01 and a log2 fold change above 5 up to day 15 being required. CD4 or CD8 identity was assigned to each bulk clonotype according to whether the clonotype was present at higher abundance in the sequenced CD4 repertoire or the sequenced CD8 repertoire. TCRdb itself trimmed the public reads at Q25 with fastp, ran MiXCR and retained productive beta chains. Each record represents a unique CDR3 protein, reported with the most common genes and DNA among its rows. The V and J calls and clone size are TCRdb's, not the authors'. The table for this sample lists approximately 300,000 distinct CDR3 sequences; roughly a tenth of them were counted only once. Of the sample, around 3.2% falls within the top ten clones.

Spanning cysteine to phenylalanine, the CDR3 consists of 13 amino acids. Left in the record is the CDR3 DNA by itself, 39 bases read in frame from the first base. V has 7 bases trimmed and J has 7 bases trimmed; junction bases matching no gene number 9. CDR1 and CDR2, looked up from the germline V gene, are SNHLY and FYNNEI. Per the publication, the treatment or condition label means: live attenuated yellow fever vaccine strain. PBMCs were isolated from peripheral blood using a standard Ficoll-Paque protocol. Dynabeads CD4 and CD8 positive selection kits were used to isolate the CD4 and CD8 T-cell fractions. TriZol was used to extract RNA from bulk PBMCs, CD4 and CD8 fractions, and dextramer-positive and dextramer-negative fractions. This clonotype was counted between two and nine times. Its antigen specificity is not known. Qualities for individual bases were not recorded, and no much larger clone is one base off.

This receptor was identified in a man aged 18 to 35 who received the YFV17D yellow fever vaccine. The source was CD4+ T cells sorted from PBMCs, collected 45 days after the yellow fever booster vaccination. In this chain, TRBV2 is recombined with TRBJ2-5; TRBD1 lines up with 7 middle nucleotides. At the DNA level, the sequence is TGTGCCAGCACATCACAGGGGACGGGGACCCAGTACTTC. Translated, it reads CASTSQGTGTQYF.